The 10 T cell receptor beta chains given below trace back to one sample, sequenced in a study of blood T cell repertoires in COVID-19. Sequencing used immunoSEQ multiplex PCR; TCRdb keeps in-frame clones, though not all of them. The table records approximately 190,000 clones, 86% of them present only once. Sequenced material: PBMCs or T cells enriched from blood (not recorded which). These receptors were taken from a woman between 40 and 50 years old in a cohort exposed to, infected with or recovered from COVID-19 (not recorded which).

The V and J genes are TRBV4-1 and TRBJ2-3; maybe TRBD1 (5 bases). The germline gives CDR1 MGHRA, CDR2 YSYEKL. The CDR3 sequence is 14 residues long. V was pared by 4 bases and J by 2 bases, with 10 bases between. The CDR3 protein is CASSPQVDTDTQYF. CDR3 in DNA: TGCGCCAGCAGCCCACAGGTGGACACAGATACGCAGTATTTT.

This rearrangement joins TRBV29-1 to TRBJ1-1; D gene uncertain. The ends were cut back, 1 base at V and 6 bases at J, with 15 bases in the middle. The germline CDR1 and CDR2 sequences are SQVTM and ANQGSEA. The CDR3 has 14 amino acids. Here the CDR3 reads CSVEVVGLRPEAFF. The CDR3 nucleotides read TGCAGCGTTGAAGTTGTCGGACTGAGACCTGAAGCTTTCTTT.

The chain has TRBV9 and TRBJ1-3, with a tentative D call TRBD1 (6 bases). The length of the CDR3 is 16 residues. Germline loops: CDR1 SGDLS, CDR2 YYNGEE. Trimming removed 0 bases from V and 0 bases from J, with 10 bases in between. The CDR3 DNA is TGTGCCAGCAGCGTAGCTGACAGGTCCTCTGGAAACACCATATATTTT. Amino acids: CASSVADRSSGNTIYF.

The chain uses TRBV7-8 and TRBJ2-1, with TRBD1 identical over 7 bases. Germline assignment: CDR1 SGHVS and CDR2 FQNEAQ. V trimming: 6 bases; J trimming: 6 bases; junction bases outside the gene matches: 5. The CDR3 is 13 residues long. The CDR3 protein is CASSLSGGNEQFF. For the CDR3, the DNA is TGTGCCAGCAGTTTATCAGGGGGCAATGAGCAGTTCTTC. Combining the CDR3 with reference TRBV7-8 and TRBJ2-1 gives the whole variable domain GAGVSQSPRYKVAKRGQDVALRCDPISGHVSLFWYQQALGQGPEFLTYFQNEAQLDKSGLPSDRFFAERPEGSVSTLKIQRTQQEDSAVYLCASSLSGGNEQFFGPGTRLTVL.

The V and J genes are TRBV2 and TRBJ2-7; a possible D gene is TRBD1 (6 bases). This CDR3 has 13 residues. Germline assignment: CDR1 SNHLY and CDR2 FYNNEI. V was clipped by 6 bases and J by 3 bases, with 12 bases between them. This CDR3 is CASRSGQRYEQYF. DNA for the CDR3: TGTGCCAGCAGGTCAGGACAGCGCTACGAGCAGTACTTC. Filled out from reference TRBV2 and TRBJ2-7, the complete variable domain reads EPEVTQTPSHQVTQMGQEVILRCVPISNHLYFYWYRQILGQKVEFLVSFYNNEISEKSEIFDDQFSVERPDGSNFTLKIRSTKLEDSAMYFCASRSGQRYEQYFGPGTRLTVT.

V usage is TRBV5-1 and J usage is TRBJ2-7, with TRBD2 as a possible D gene (5 bases). The CDR3 length is 16 residues. CDR1 is SGHRS and CDR2 is YFSETQ in the germline V gene. The V and J ends lost 3 bases and 2 bases respectively, with 18 bases between them. The CDR3 DNA sequence: TGCGCCAGCAGCTGGACCTCGGGGAGCAGGCCCTACGAGCAGTACTTC. Translation gives CASSWTSGSRPYEQYF.

As regards this clone: In the same sample, other DNA sequences code for this CDR3. The rearrangement uses TRBV6-2 or TRBV6-3 and TRBJ2-1, with 9 bases matching TRBD2. CDR3 length equals 16 residues. The germline gives CDR1 MNHEY, CDR2 SVGEGT. With 5 bases clipped from V and 3 bases from J, the junction kept 8 bases outside the gene matches. DNA of the CDR3: TGTGCCAGCAGTCCCAGTAGCGGGAGATACTACAATGAGCAGTTCTTC. Amino acid sequence: CASSPSSGRYYNEQFF.

The rearrangement uses TRBV29-1 and TRBJ1-5, with a possible D match to TRBD1 (6 bases). Germline CDR1 is SQVTM and CDR2 is ANQGSEA. The CDR3 totals 15 residues. V was pared by 4 bases and J by 1 base, with 14 bases between. The DNA for the CDR3 is TGCAGCGTTGCACAGGGAGATCGGAGCAATCAGCCCCAGCATTTT. Translation gives CSVAQGDRSNQPQHF. Full variable domain (missing parts from reference TRBV29-1 and TRBJ1-5): SAVISQKPSRDICQRGTSLTIQCQVDSQVTMMFWYRQQPGQSLTLIATANQGSEATYESGFVIDKFPISRPNLTFSTLTVSNMSPEDSSIYLCSVAQGDRSNQPQHFGDGTRLSIL.

The chain joins TRBV11-3 to TRBJ1-3; 11 bases match TRBD1. CDR3 length: 16 amino acids. The germline V gene encodes CDR1 SGHNT and CDR2 YENEEA. V gave up 5 bases and J gave up 4 bases; unmatched junction bases: 7. The CDR3 reads CASSPGQGARGNTIYF. The CDR3 nucleotides are TGTGCCAGCAGCCCAGGACAGGGGGCAAGAGGAAACACCATATATTTT.

V and J are TRBV7-9 and TRBJ1-1, with 10 bases fitting TRBD1. CDR3 length equals 14 residues. CDR1 is SEHNR and CDR2 is FQNEAQ in the germline V gene (reference sequence). With 3 bases clipped from V and 7 bases from J, the junction kept 5 bases outside the gene matches. CDR3 in DNA: TGTGCCAGCAGCTTCGACAGGGGGCTGGATGAAGCTTTCTTT. Translating it yields CASSFDRGLDEAFF.